Reported below is one T cell receptor (beta chain). The germline V gene has CDR1 DFQATT and CDR2 SNEGSKA (reference sequence). The CDR3 consists of 10 residues. Assay: immunoSEQ multiplex PCR; the TCRdb copy retains only in-frame clones and omits some. The sample contains over 2 million clones, roughly 94% of which appear only once. These data are taken from a study of shared clonotypes between healthy human individuals. The chain is built from TRBV20-1 and TRBJ1-4; unclear D gene. This receptor was obtained from a man between 18 and 29 years old in good health. The material sequenced was naive CD4+ T cells sorted from blood. The subset denotes: CD45RA+ positively selected. In nucleotides, the CDR3 is TGCAGCCAGCTAAGGGAAAAACTGTTTTTT. Protein: CSQLREKLFF.